The next 6 T cell receptor beta chains were all read from a single sample in a study of control samples from healthy donors and cancer patients. Using immunoSEQ multiplex PCR, the repertoire was profiled, and TCRdb retains in-frame clones only, with some absent. Found here are about 180,000 clones, approximately 94% of them singletons; the top ten hold about 1.4%. The sample consisted of blood. The receptor source for this set is a young woman in good health.

The genes are TRBV19 and TRBJ1-5, with a tentative D call TRBD1 (6 bases). The CDR3 runs 16 residues. V was trimmed by 4 bases and J by 6 bases, leaving 19 bases between them. CDR1 and CDR2 from the germline V gene are LNHDA and SQIVND (reference sequence). The CDR3 DNA follows: TGTGCCAGTAGTAAATCGACAGGCGATCGCAGTCAGCCCCAGCATTTT. The encoded protein is CASSKSTGDRSQPQHF.

This chain joins TRBV5-5 and TRBJ2-1; unclear D gene. Trimming took 1 base from V and 5 from J, leaving 7 bases between them. CDR1 is SGHKS and CDR2 is YYEKEE in the germline V gene (reference sequence). The CDR3 has 13 residues. The CDR3 is CASSLSGHNEQFF. CDR3 sequence (DNA): TGTGCCAGCAGCTTGTCTGGCCACAATGAGCAGTTCTTC.

The table lists this clone with a count of one. V and J are TRBV24-1 and TRBJ1-1; D is ambiguous. The CDR3 is 14 residues long. Trimming removed 5 bases at V and 5 bases at J, with 14 bases between. Germline V lookup: CDR1 KGHDR, CDR2 SFDVKD. The CDR3 DNA reads TGTGCCACCAGTGCCAACGGGCAAAAAACTGAAGCTTTCTTT. Translation: CATSANGQKTEAFF.

The rearrangement links TRBV7-9 to TRBJ1-1, with 7 bases that match TRBD1. With V trimmed by 1 base and J by 6 bases, 11 bases remained unmatched. Germline V gene sequence: CDR1 SEHNR, CDR2 FQNEAQ (reference sequence). The CDR3 loop spans 16 amino acids. The CDR3 coding sequence is TGTGCCAGCAGCTTAGGAGGACAGGCAGTAGGACCTGAAGCTTTCTTT. This sequence encodes CASSLGGQAVGPEAFF.

The rearrangement links TRBV19 to TRBJ1-3; no clear D. V lost 5 bases and J 3 bases, leaving 14 bases between the germline ends. This CDR3 comprises 15 residues. Germline V gives CDR1 LNHDA, CDR2 SQIVND (reference sequence). CDR3 residues: CASSFWPPSGNTIYF. In nucleotides, the CDR3 is TGTGCCAGTAGTTTCTGGCCCCCGAGTGGAAACACCATATATTTT.

The chain joins TRBV7-6 to TRBJ1-4; a possible D gene is TRBD1 (5 bases). V lost 2 bases and J 6 bases, leaving 13 bases between the germline ends. The CDR3 runs to 15 residues. Looked up from germline, CDR1 is SGHVS and CDR2 is FNYEAQ. CDR3: CASSLFAGEYEKLFF. The DNA of the CDR3 is TGTGCCAGCAGCTTATTCGCGGGGGAATATGAAAAACTGTTTTTT.